These 31 T cell receptor beta chains came from one sample sequenced in a study of blood T cell repertoires in COVID-19. Sequencing used immunoSEQ multiplex PCR; TCRdb keeps in-frame clones, though not all of them. The data hold roughly 380,000 clones, with about 88% observed a single time. Sequencing was done on a sample of PBMCs or T cells enriched from blood (not recorded which). Receptor source: a woman in her 30s who had been exposed to COVID-19.

V gene TRBV6-1 combines with J gene TRBJ2-1; 7 nucleotides match TRBD2. The length of the CDR3 is 16 residues. V trimming: 2 bases; J trimming: 8 bases; junction bases outside the gene matches: 12. The germline V gene encodes CDR1 MNHNS and CDR2 SASEGT. The CDR3 loop reads CASSETFGGRTDEQFF. Here the CDR3 DNA reads TGTGCCAGCAGTGAAACTTTCGGCGGGAGAACAGATGAGCAGTTCTTC.

This sequence joins TRBV25-1 and TRBJ2-1, with 13 positions matching TRBD2. Germline CDR1 MGHDK, CDR2 SYGVNS. The CDR3 contains 16 residues. Germline trimming cut 4 bases from V and 8 bases from J; bases unmatched to any gene: 8. The CDR3 nucleotides are TGTGCCAGCAGTGCTTCCGGGACTAGCGGGATCCATGAGCAGTTCTTC. Encoded protein: CASSASGTSGIHEQFF. Drawing the rest from reference TRBV25-1 and TRBJ2-1, the complete variable domain is EADIYQTPRYLVIGTGKKITLECSQTMGHDKMYWYQQDPGMELHLIHYSYGVNSTEKGDLSSESTVSRIRTEHFPLTLESARPSHTSQYLCASSASGTSGIHEQFFGPGTRLTVL.

This clone was counted once. V and J are TRBV12-2 and TRBJ1-2; TRBD1 reflects the table's D call only, with no check against the DNA. TRBV12-2 is labeled a pseudogene. This CDR3 has 15 residues. CDR3: CASRFIQQGAVGYTF. DNA for the CDR3: TGTGCAAGTCGCTTCATCCAACAGGGGGCTGTCGGCTACACCTTC.

The V gene is TRBV27, the J gene TRBJ2-3, with D maybe TRBD2 (5 bases). This CDR3 comprises 14 residues. The germline V and J ends were trimmed by 0 bases and 5 bases, with 9 bases remaining between them. Germline lookup yields CDR1 MNHEY and CDR2 SMNVEV (reference sequence). CDR3 coding DNA: TGTGCCAGCAGTTTATCGCTGGCGGGAGATACGCAGTATTTT. Translated, it gives CASSLSLAGDTQYF.

This rearrangement joins TRBV19 to TRBJ2-3; 11 bases match TRBD2. The junction had 5 bases not matched to a gene; V was cut back by 5 bases and J by 7 bases. This CDR3 contains 14 residues. Germline values: CDR1 LNHDA, CDR2 SQIVND (reference sequence). CDR3 region: CASSPGTSGNTQYF. The DNA of the CDR3 is TGTGCCAGTAGTCCAGGGACTAGCGGTAATACGCAGTATTTT.

This clone appeared a few times. The rearrangement joins TRBV18 to TRBJ1-1; tentative D call: TRBD1 (5 bases). The V gene lost 5 bases and the J gene lost 1 base, with 11 bases spanning the gap. The CDR3 extends over 14 amino acids. Per the germline V gene, CDR1 is KGHSH and CDR2 is LQKENI. This chain's CDR3 is CASSTRGTNTEAFF. The CDR3 DNA is TGTGCCAGCTCAACCCGGGGGACGAACACTGAAGCTTTCTTT. The variable domain in full, completed from reference TRBV18 and TRBJ1-1, reads NAGVMQNPRHLVRRRGQEARLRCSPMKGHSHVYWYRQLPEEGLKFMVYLQKENIIDESGMPKERFSAEFPKEGPSILRIQQVVRGDSAAYFCASSTRGTNTEAFFGQGTRLTVV.

This clone was counted once. CDR3 region: CASSLEGQGSTEAFF. CDR3 bases: TGTGCCAGCAGCTTAGAGGGACAGGGATCCACTGAAGCTTTCTTT. The chain recombines TRBV7-6 with TRBJ1-1; 9 nucleotides agree with TRBD1. Germline CDR1 reads SGHVS; CDR2 reads FNYEAQ. With 1 base clipped from V and 4 bases from J, the junction kept 4 bases outside the gene matches. This CDR3 region has 15 residues.

V gene TRBV7-9 combines with J gene TRBJ2-5; TRBD1 might be the D (5 bases). The V and J ends lost 3 bases and 5 bases respectively, with 19 bases between them. Germline CDR1 SEHNR, CDR2 FQNEAQ (reference sequence). There are 16 residues in the CDR3. This chain's CDR3 is CASSFGPPGYEETQYF. CDR3 DNA: TGTGCCAGCAGCTTCGGCCCCCCAGGGTACGAGGAGACCCAGTACTTC.

This clone was seen a handful of times. The chain uses TRBV7-9 and TRBJ1-1; D gene unclear. CDR1 is SEHNR and CDR2 is FQNEAQ in the germline V gene (reference sequence). V lost 5 bases and J 7 bases, leaving 14 bases between the germline ends. The CDR3 spans 13 residues. CDR3 sequence (DNA): TGTGCCAGCAGCATGATGGAGGCGGGTGAAGCTTTCTTT. This codes for CASSMMEAGEAFF.

This clone appeared once. The chain carries TRBV30 and TRBJ1-2; D ambiguous. CDR3 length: 14 residues. Germline lookup yields CDR1 GTSNPN and CDR2 SVGIG (reference sequence). With 0 bases removed from V and 8 bases from J, the gap between germline ends came to 16 bases. The CDR3 nucleotides are TGTGCCTGGAGTGTACAAGGGCCCGGGAGGGGCTACACCTTC. Amino acid sequence: CAWSVQGPGRGYTF. Variable domain in full (rest from reference TRBV30 and TRBJ1-2): SQTIHQWPATLVQPVGSPLSLECTVEGTSNPNLYWYRQAAGRGLQLLFYSVGIGQISSEVPQNLSASRPQDRQFILSSKKLLLSDSGFYLCAWSVQGPGRGYTFGSGTRLTVV.

The chain recombines TRBV19 with TRBJ2-5; 7 bases align to TRBD2. CDR3 length equals 17 residues. With 4 bases clipped from V and 1 base from J, the junction kept 12 bases outside the gene matches. Germline lookup yields CDR1 LNHDA and CDR2 SQIVND (reference sequence). The CDR3 spells CASSKVGGASGQETQYF. Here the CDR3 DNA reads TGTGCCAGTAGTAAGGTTGGTGGGGCTAGCGGCCAAGAGACCCAGTACTTC. Combining the CDR3 with reference TRBV19 and TRBJ2-5 gives the whole variable domain DGGITQSPKYLFRKEGQNVTLSCEQNLNHDAMYWYRQDPGQGLRLIYYSQIVNDFQKGDIAEGYSVSREKKESFPLTVTSAQKNPTAFYLCASSKVGGASGQETQYFGPGTRLLVL.

The chain combines TRBV5-4 with TRBJ1-1; D is uncertain. The length of the CDR3 is 16 residues. Between the trimmed V and J ends, which lost 4 bases and 0 bases, there was a span of 16 bases. Germline CDR1 is SGHNT and CDR2 is YYREEE (reference sequence). CDR3 residues: CASSERRTGVNTEAFF. The CDR3 DNA reads as TGTGCCAGCAGCGAGAGGAGGACGGGAGTGAACACTGAAGCTTTCTTT.

The CDR3 nucleotides are TGTGCCAGCACCGTTAGCCCCGACAATGAGCAGTTCTTC. Translating it yields CASTVSPDNEQFF. This chain links TRBV28 with TRBJ2-1; D gene ambiguous. The CDR3 is 13 amino acids. Germline lookup yields CDR1 MDHEN and CDR2 SYDVKM. The V gene lost 7 bases and the J gene lost 5 bases, with 12 bases spanning the gap.

The chain has TRBV10-2 and TRBJ2-7; 8 bases map to TRBD2. J was trimmed by 0 bases and V by 6 bases; bases with no gene match: 7. The CDR3 has 15 residues. Germline V lookup: CDR1 WSHSY, CDR2 SAAADI. The CDR3 region is CASRVAGYSSYEQYF. CDR3 DNA: TGCGCCAGCAGGGTAGCGGGATATAGCTCCTACGAGCAGTACTTC.

The chain links TRBV7-2 to TRBJ1-3; no firm D call. Germline CDR1 and CDR2: SGHTA and FQGNSA. This CDR3 is 14 amino acids long. V lost 3 bases, J lost 1 base, and 7 bases lay in between. As DNA, the CDR3 is TGTGCCAGCAGCTTGGAGGTATCTGGAAACACCATATATTTT. This gives the protein CASSLEVSGNTIYF.

This chain joins TRBV30 and TRBJ1-4; D is unclear. The CDR3 runs to 13 residues. Germline CDR1 GTSNPN, CDR2 SVGIG (reference sequence). Trimming left V 2 bases short and J 7 bases short, with 11 bases between. CDR3 coding DNA: TGTGCCTGGAGTCCCCTCTATAGTGAAAAACTGTTTTTT. It specifies CAWSPLYSEKLFF.

The chain uses TRBV25-1 and TRBJ2-7, with 10 bases aligning to TRBD1. V dropped 2 bases and J dropped 3; count of bases not matched to a gene: 7. The CDR3 is 16 amino acids. CDR1 MGHDK and CDR2 SYGVNS come from the germline V gene. The CDR3 sequence: CASSERQGAMGYEQYF. The CDR3 DNA reads TGTGCCAGCAGTGAACGACAGGGGGCGATGGGCTACGAGCAGTACTTC.

The chain is built from TRBV5-6 and TRBJ2-1, with D possibly TRBD1 on 6 matching bases. V gave up 4 bases and J gave up 6 bases, with 20 bases separating them. This CDR3 comprises 16 residues. Germline-derived CDR1 and CDR2 are SGHDT and YYEEEE. The CDR3 region has the DNA TGTGCCAGCAGCCCGTGGGGGCGAGATCGCACCAATGAGCAGTTCTTC. It codes for CASSPWGRDRTNEQFF.

This chain connects TRBV19 to TRBJ2-1, with D hard to call. V lost 7 bases to trimming and J lost 3 bases, with 4 bases between them. The CDR3 loop spans 11 amino acids. Germline values: CDR1 LNHDA, CDR2 SQIVND (reference sequence). The chain's CDR3 is CASTYYNEQFF. In DNA, the CDR3 is TGTGCCAGTACCTACTACAATGAGCAGTTCTTC.

The chain recombines TRBV21-1 with TRBJ2-1; the table's D call TRBD1 went unverified against the DNA. TRBV21-1 is a pseudogene segment. The CDR3 is made up of 18 amino acids. The DNA of the CDR3 is TGTGCCAGCAGCAAAAGGCCCTTATCAAGAGAAGGGGTTGGTGAGCAGTTCTTC. Amino acid sequence: CASSKRPLSREGVGEQFF.

The genes are TRBV19 and TRBJ2-2, with D possibly being TRBD2 (5 bases). Germline-derived CDR1 and CDR2 are LNHDA and SQIVND (reference sequence). This CDR3 contains 14 residues. Trimming removed 7 bases at V and 7 bases at J, with 16 bases between. In nucleotides, the CDR3 is TGTGCCAGTACCGAGGTTCCCCGGGGCGGGGAGCTGTTTTTT. Protein product: CASTEVPRGGELFF.

This chain links TRBV4-1 with TRBJ1-4, with D perhaps TRBD1 (5 bases). In germline, CDR1 is MGHRA, CDR2 YSYEKL. CDR3 size: 15 residues. V was trimmed by 5 bases and J by 1 base, leaving 11 bases between them. CDR3 protein: CASSDPGGTNEKLFF. Written as DNA, the CDR3 is TGCGCCAGCAGCGACCCGGGGGGAACTAATGAAAAACTGTTTTTT.

V gene TRBV20-1 combines with J gene TRBJ1-4; 7 bases line up with TRBD1. With V trimmed by 3 bases and J by 0 bases, 10 bases remained unmatched. The germline gives CDR1 DFQATT, CDR2 SNEGSKA (reference sequence). The CDR3 is made up of 17 amino acids. CDR3 sequence: CSASYEGAWATNEKLFF. CDR3 in DNA: TGCAGTGCTAGTTATGAGGGGGCCTGGGCAACTAATGAAAAACTGTTTTTT.

This chain uses TRBV28 with TRBJ1-2; 10 bases match TRBD1. CDR1 is MDHEN and CDR2 is SYDVKM in the germline V gene. CDR3 length: 16 residues. V trimming: 6 bases; J trimming: 2 bases; junction bases outside the gene matches: 9. CDR3 region: CASSMTLGQGNYGYTF. For the CDR3, the DNA is TGTGCCAGCAGCATGACCCTGGGACAGGGGAACTATGGCTACACCTTC.

The rearrangement links TRBV27 to TRBJ2-1; D is perhaps TRBD2 (6 bases). V gave up 2 bases and J gave up 2 bases, with 10 bases separating them. Germline CDR1 MNHEY, CDR2 SMNVEV (reference sequence). This CDR3 is built from 15 residues. CDR3 bases: TGTGCCAGCAGTTTAGCGGGACCCGCCTACAATGAGCAGTTCTTC. Amino acids: CASSLAGPAYNEQFF.

The rearrangement links TRBV5-1 to TRBJ2-7; 7 positions match TRBD2. Germline lookup yields CDR1 SGHRS and CDR2 YFSETQ. This CDR3 has 15 residues. The V segment lost 2 bases and the J segment 0 bases; nucleotides outside the gene matches: 5. Here the CDR3 DNA reads TGCGCCAGCAGCTTCGGCGGGAGAAGCTCCTACGAGCAGTACTTC. This gives the protein CASSFGGRSSYEQYF.

This chain uses TRBV5-1 with TRBJ1-6; 7 bases line up with TRBD1. CDR1 and CDR2 from the germline V gene are SGHRS and YFSETQ. This CDR3 spans 17 amino acids. The V and J ends lost 0 bases and 7 bases, in that order; junction bases with no gene match: 10. Here the CDR3 DNA reads TGCGCCAGCAGCTTGGTTTCCGGGACAGCGATAAATTCACCCCTCCACTTT. Protein sequence: CASSLVSGTAINSPLHF.

The gene calls are TRBV5-5 and TRBJ1-5; TRBD1 agrees at 9 bases. V shed 4 bases and J 6 bases; nucleotides not matched to a gene: 11. Germline CDR1 is SGHKS and CDR2 is YYEKEE (reference sequence). This CDR3 comprises 16 residues. Here the CDR3 DNA reads TGTGCCAGCAGCCGCCTTGGGGGGGACAGGGCTCAGCCCCAGCATTTT. Translation: CASSRLGGDRAQPQHF.

The V and J genes are TRBV28 and TRBJ2-5; 8 bases fit TRBD1. Per the germline V gene, CDR1 is MDHEN and CDR2 is SYDVKM. Trimming removed 1 base from V and 4 bases from J; junction bases left unmatched: 8. There are 16 residues in the CDR3. CDR3 DNA sequence: TGTGCCAGCAGTTTATACCTTACAGGGGGAGGAGAGACCCAGTACTTC. Its protein is CASSLYLTGGGETQYF.

J is TRBJ2-5 and V is TRBV19; perhaps TRBD1 as D (5 bases). Trimming took 3 bases from V and 2 from J, leaving 16 bases between them. CDR1 and CDR2 (germline): LNHDA, SQIVND (reference sequence). The CDR3 extends over 16 amino acids. The CDR3 DNA follows: TGTGCCAGTAGTATTGGGGCCAGGGCCTCACAAGAGACCCAGTACTTC. Encoded protein: CASSIGARASQETQYF.

The CDR3 DNA sequence: TGTGCCAGCAGTCGCGCCTGGGCAGGGGGCATCTCCTACAATGAGCAGTTCTTC. Translated: CASSRAWAGGISYNEQFF. The chain recombines TRBV28 with TRBJ2-1, with 8 bases identical to TRBD1. With V trimmed by 5 bases and J by 0 bases, 12 bases remained unmatched. CDR1 and CDR2 from the germline V gene are MDHEN and SYDVKM. The CDR3 extends over 18 amino acids.